Listed below are T cell receptor beta chains from one sample, sequenced in a study of post-analysis software for immune sequencing data. TCRdb ran MiXCR on the PCR reads and lists one entry per CDR3 protein. The table records 380,000 or so distinct CDR3 sequences, about a third of them present only once. Sequencing was performed on blood. The receptors here all came from a girl aged 5-17 years with multiple sclerosis. Both conserved end residues are part of each CDR3. D genes are given only for firm matches. Not every row has a clone size; where given, it reads once, few, many or a size class.

v_call	d_call	j_call	clone_size	cdr3_aa	cdr3_nt
TRBV6-1	.	TRBJ1-2	.	CASSGSESGYTF	TGTGCCAGCAGTGGCAGCGAGTCTGGCTACACCTTC
TRBV6-5	TRBD1	TRBJ2-7	.	CASSYSSRGREQYF	TGTGCCAGCAGTTACTCAAGCAGGGGGCGCGAGCAGTACTTC
TRBV11-1	.	TRBJ2-7	many	CASSRSGTQTYEQYF	TGTGCCAGCAGCCGCTCCGGGACGCAGACCTACGAGCAGTACTTC
TRBV20-1	.	TRBJ2-3	few	CSARRVGGRAGRTDTQYF	TGCAGTGCTAGAAGAGTCGGGGGGCGGGCGGGTCGCACAGATACGCAGTATTTT
TRBV5-1	.	TRBJ1-2	.	CVSSGSEVEGYTF	TGCGTCAGCAGTGGCTCCGAGGTGGAAGGCTACACCTTC
TRBV12-3/TRBV12-4	.	TRBJ1-5	.	CASSLKDIILREDQPQHF	TGTGCCAGCAGTTTAAAGGACATCATTCTTAGAGAGGATCAGCCCCAGCATTTT
TRBV5-1	.	TRBJ2-1	.	CASSLVSGVIHNEQFF	TGCGCCAGCAGCTTGGTCTCGGGGGTAATCCACAATGAGCAGTTCTTC
TRBV7-9	.	TRBJ2-7	.	CASSLGTFGQYF	TGTGCCAGCAGCTTAGGTACTTTCGGGCAGTACTTC
TRBV20-1	.	TRBJ2-1	few	CSARGMRQSSYNEQFF	TGCAGTGCTAGAGGTATGCGGCAGAGCTCCTACAATGAGCAGTTCTTC
TRBV12-3/TRBV12-4	.	TRBJ1-2	.	CASSLGAGKYGYTF	TGTGCCAGCAGTTTAGGGGCAGGGAAGTATGGCTACACCTTC
TRBV12-3/TRBV12-4	.	TRBJ1-1	few	CASRPTGNTEAFF	TGTGCCAGCAGGCCCACAGGGAACACTGAAGCTTTCTTT
TRBV12-3/TRBV12-4	.	TRBJ2-5	few	CASRSTEEETQYF	TGTGCCAGCAGGTCGACTGAAGAAGAGACCCAGTACTTC
TRBV6-5	.	TRBJ2-1	few	CASSQQGLRNEQFF	TGTGCCAGCAGTCAACAGGGATTGCGGAATGAGCAGTTCTTC
TRBV5-1	.	TRBJ2-1	few	CASSLGGVSPYNEQFF	TGCGCCAGCAGCTTGGGGGGGGTGAGCCCCTACAATGAGCAGTTCTTC
TRBV6-5	TRBD2	TRBJ2-3	.	CASSYSGLAGTSDTQYF	TGTGCCAGCAGTTACTCGGGACTAGCGGGGACATCAGATACGCAGTATTTT
TRBV29-1	TRBD2	TRBJ2-7	few	CSVDGGDSYEQYF	TGCAGCGTTGATGGGGGGGACTCCTACGAGCAGTACTTC
TRBV5-1	TRBD1	TRBJ2-5	.	CASSQGQLETQYF	TGCGCCAGCAGCCAGGGACAGCTGGAGACCCAGTACTTC
TRBV20-1	.	TRBJ2-7	many	CSARSGAGLTYEQYF	TGCAGTGCTAGGTCCGGGGCGGGGTTGACCTACGAGCAGTACTTC
TRBV6-1	.	TRBJ1-5	.	CASSEVRCYRPTQHF	TGTGCCAGCAGTGAAGTCAGGTGTTATAGGCCCACCCAGCATTTT
TRBV7-9	.	TRBJ2-3	few	CASSFVGDTQYF	TGTGCCAGCAGCTTTGTGGGGGATACGCAGTATTTT
TRBV4-1	TRBD2	TRBJ2-3	.	CASSQTYSGESTDTQYF	TGCGCCAGCAGCCAAACGTATAGCGGGGAGTCCACAGATACGCAGTATTTT
TRBV5-6	.	TRBJ2-1	few	CASSLRVGVREQFF	TGTGCCAGCAGCTTGAGGGTAGGGGTACGTGAGCAGTTCTTC
TRBV4-2	.	TRBJ1-1	few	CASSQGWGLNTEAFF	TGTGCCAGCAGCCAAGGGTGGGGACTGAACACTGAAGCTTTCTTT
TRBV19	.	TRBJ2-1	few	CASNGLSPDGEQFF	TGTGCCAGTAATGGGTTGTCTCCCGATGGTGAGCAGTTCTTC
TRBV7-7	.	TRBJ2-5	.	CASSLGRAHQETQYF	TGTGCTAGCAGCCTCGGGAGAGCACACCAAGAGACCCAGTACTTC
TRBV5-6	TRBD1	TRBJ1-1	.	CASSSFDREDTEAFF	TGTGCCAGCAGCTCATTCGACAGGGAAGACACTGAAGCTTTCTTT
TRBV12-3/TRBV12-4	.	TRBJ1-5	.	CASSPREYYSNQPQHF	TGTGCCAGCAGTCCCCGGGAATATTATAGCAATCAGCCCCAGCATTTT
TRBV9	TRBD1	TRBJ2-1	.	CASSVDLTGINEQFF	TGTGCCAGCAGCGTAGACCTGACAGGGATCAATGAGCAGTTCTTC
TRBV10-3	TRBD2	TRBJ2-5	once	CASGGAGETQYF	TGTGCCTCCGGGGGGGCCGGGGAGACCCAGTACTTC
TRBV6-1	.	TRBJ2-3	.	CASRRGSPSTDTQYF	TGTGCCAGCAGACGGGGTTCTCCTAGCACAGATACGCAGTATTTT
TRBV6-1	TRBD2	TRBJ2-5	.	CASRRALAGGRGETQYF	TGTGCCAGCAGACGGGCTCTAGCGGGGGGCCGGGGGGAGACCCAGTACTTC
TRBV5-1	TRBD1	TRBJ2-7	few	CASRPDRASSYEQYF	TGCGCCAGCAGACCCGACAGGGCAAGCTCCTACGAGCAGTACTTC
TRBV9	.	TRBJ2-6	few	CASSVAKSGANVLTF	TGTGCCAGCAGCGTAGCAAAGTCTGGGGCCAACGTCCTGACTTTC
TRBV6-5	TRBD1	TRBJ2-5	.	CASSYSGQAEETQYF	TGTGCCAGCAGTTACTCTGGACAGGCCGAAGAGACCCAGTACTTC
TRBV5-1	.	TRBJ2-6	.	CASSPVAGSGANVLTF	TGCGCCAGCAGCCCGGTGGCAGGATCTGGGGCCAACGTCCTGACTTTC
TRBV29-1	TRBD2	TRBJ2-3	.	CSVEDLQGLAGGTDTQYF	TGCAGCGTTGAAGATCTTCAGGGACTAGCGGGGGGCACAGATACGCAGTATTTT
TRBV18	.	TRBJ2-7	few	CASSTTLPSGYEQYF	TGTGCCAGCTCTACCACCCTCCCGAGCGGTTACGAGCAGTACTTC
TRBV14	TRBD2	TRBJ2-4	once	CASSQDMVAGGKNIQYF	TGTGCCAGCAGCCAAGATATGGTAGCGGGGGGGAAAAACATTCAGTACTTC
TRBV12-3/TRBV12-4	.	TRBJ1-5	once	CASSQGFSNQPQHF	TGTGCCAGCAGTCAGGGGTTTAGCAATCAGCCCCAGCATTTT
TRBV12-3/TRBV12-4	.	TRBJ1-2	once	CASSHGGVDYGYTF	TGTGCCAGCAGCCACGGGGGGGTTGACTATGGCTACACCTTC
TRBV5-1	.	TRBJ2-7	.	CASSFDRISYEQYF	TGCGCCAGCAGCTTCGACAGGATCTCCTACGAGCAGTACTTC
TRBV29-1	.	TRBJ1-1	.	CSVTDGLNTEAFF	TGCAGCGTTACGGACGGTTTGAACACTGAAGCTTTCTTT
TRBV7-9	.	TRBJ2-5	.	CASSLVIGETQYF	TGTGCCAGCAGCTTAGTGATTGGAGAGACCCAGTACTTC
TRBV7-2	.	TRBJ1-2	.	CASSLSSGYYGYTF	TGTGCCAGCAGCTTATCTTCAGGATACTATGGCTACACCTTC
TRBV12-3/TRBV12-4	.	TRBJ1-2	.	CASSGRGGYTF	TGTGCCAGCTCGGGCAGGGGCGGCTACACCTTC
TRBV12-3/TRBV12-4	.	TRBJ1-2	.	CASAQGSWGYTF	TGTGCCAGCGCACAGGGTAGTTGGGGCTACACCTTC
TRBV11-2	.	TRBJ1-5	.	CASSLDQGWDQPQHF	TGTGCCAGCAGCTTAGACCAGGGCTGGGATCAGCCCCAGCATTTT
TRBV10-3	TRBD1	TRBJ2-1	few	CAITPGQGDEQFF	TGTGCCATCACTCCGGGACAGGGGGATGAGCAGTTCTTC
TRBV6-1	TRBD1	TRBJ1-5	few	CASSGPGFRGFQPQHF	TGTGCCAGCAGTGGGCCGGGATTCAGGGGGTTTCAGCCCCAGCATTTT
TRBV20-1	.	TRBJ2-3	.	CSARSGGAGTDTQYF	TGCAGTGCTAGGTCTGGGGGGGCCGGTACAGATACGCAGTATTTT
TRBV5-5	TRBD1	TRBJ1-1	.	CASSTTGREAFF	TGTGCCAGCAGTACGACAGGGCGCGAAGCTTTCTTT
TRBV4-3	TRBD2	TRBJ2-3	few	CASSRQRGRTDTQYF	TGCGCCAGCAGCCGCCAGCGGGGGCGCACAGATACGCAGTATTTT